This entry lists 32 T cell receptor beta chains sequenced from one sample in a study of T cells in Graves' hyperthyroidism and ophthalmopathy. From RNA transcripts, TCR beta CDR3 regions were amplified. HTBI primers were employed in a first-round RT-PCR of the TCR CDR3. TCRdb passed the multiplex PCR reads through MiXCR, listing each CDR3 protein once. The table shows 300,000 to 450,000 distinct CDR3 sequences, with less than 15% occurring only once. Sequencing was performed on blood. These receptors came from a woman aged 18-35 years with Graves' hyperthyroidism.

This clonotype was detected a few times. V usage is TRBV6-4 and J usage is TRBJ2-5; 9 nucleotides agree with TRBD1. Trimming cost V 6 bases and J 5 bases; bases outside gene matches: 16. The CDR3 has 17 amino acids. Per germline, CDR1 MRHNA and CDR2 SNTAGT. CDR3 in DNA: TGTGCCAGCAGCGGCATCAATCTACAGGGGGCCAGGGAGACCCAGTACTTC. As protein: CASSGINLQGARETQYF.

J is TRBJ1-2 and V is TRBV4-1; 7 nucleotides agree with TRBD1. CDR1 is MGHRA and CDR2 is YSYEKL in the germline V gene. The junction had 4 bases not matched to a gene; V was cut back by 0 bases and J by 3 bases. This CDR3 has 15 residues. The CDR3 region is CASSQEVQGYYGYTF. The CDR3 DNA follows: TGCGCCAGCAGCCAAGAGGTACAGGGGTACTATGGCTACACCTTC.

Many counts were recorded for this clonotype. The V and J genes are TRBV28 and TRBJ1-1; D gene unclear. Trimming cost V 2 bases and J 10 bases, with 14 bases left between them. The CDR3 has 13 amino acids. Germline V gene sequence: CDR1 MDHEN, CDR2 SYDVKM. The CDR3 DNA reads TGTGCCAGCAGTTTAGCTTACTTTGATGGAGCTTTCTTT. Translating gives CASSLAYFDGAFF.

This clonotype was recorded at least ten times. The genes are TRBV9 and TRBJ2-1; D is tentatively TRBD1 or TRBD2 (5 bases each). Trimming took off 4 bases at V and 7 bases at J, with 15 bases between the two ends. Germline V gene data show CDR1 as SGDLS and CDR2 as YYNGEE. This CDR3 has 14 residues. CDR3 nucleotides: TGTGCCAGCAGCCCACTTCGGGGCCGAAATGAGCAGTTCTTC. It yields the protein CASSPLRGRNEQFF.

This clonotype was seen many times. This rearrangement joins TRBV9 to TRBJ2-3, with TRBD2 identical over 7 bases. Germline-derived CDR1 and CDR2 are SGDLS and YYNGEE. With 4 bases clipped from V and 3 bases from J, the junction kept 14 bases outside the gene matches. CDR3 length: 17 amino acids. The CDR3 DNA sequence: TGTGCCAGCAGCTCCCAGCGGGGACGGAGAGAGACAGATACGCAGTATTTT. Residues: CASSSQRGRRETDTQYF.

This clonotype came up many times. The chain combines TRBV7-2 with TRBJ2-3, with D perhaps matching TRBD2 (6 bases). Germline V gene sequence: CDR1 SGHTA, CDR2 FQGNSA. The CDR3 sequence is 15 residues long. The V end lost 1 base, the J end lost 4 bases, and 12 bases lay between the germline ends. The CDR3 nucleotides are TGTGCCAGCAGCTTAGTCGGGGGTAGGTCAGATACGCAGTATTTT. Amino acid sequence: CASSLVGGRSDTQYF.

This clonotype showed up many times. The V gene is TRBV7-9, the J gene TRBJ1-2; D ambiguous. Germline assignment: CDR1 SEHNR and CDR2 FQNEAQ (reference sequence). There are 13 residues in the CDR3. The V gene lost 4 bases and the J gene lost 12 bases, with 18 bases spanning the gap. The CDR3 DNA sequence: TGTGCCAGCAGCTCTACCTCTAGAAGCGGACACACCTTC. Its translation: CASSSTSRSGHTF. The variable domain in full, with the rest retrieved from reference TRBV7-9 and TRBJ1-2, is DTGVSQNPRHKITKRGQNVTFRCDPISEHNRLYWYRQTLGQGPEFLTYFQNEAQLEKSRLLSDRFSAERPKGSFSTLEIQRTEQGDSAMYLCASSSTSRSGHTFGSGTRLTVV.

This sequence joins TRBV4-3 and TRBJ2-5; 7 positions match TRBD1. The trim removed 0 bases at V and 1 base at J, leaving 2 bases unmatched. CDR1 LGHNA and CDR2 YSLEER come from the germline V gene. The CDR3 sequence is 15 residues long. CDR3 sequence: CASSQDRQGQETQYF. In DNA form, the CDR3 reads TGCGCCAGCAGCCAAGATAGACAGGGCCAAGAGACCCAGTACTTC.

This clonotype was observed many times. This rearrangement joins TRBV5-1 to TRBJ1-1; D gene unclear. Germline CDR1 reads SGHRS; CDR2 reads YFSETQ. The V end lost 4 bases, the J end lost 1 base, and 14 bases lay between the germline ends. The CDR3 consists of 15 residues. DNA of the CDR3: TGCGCCAGCAGCCCGCGGCAGAGAGCGAACACTGAAGCTTTCTTT. Translating it yields CASSPRQRANTEAFF.

The V gene is TRBV15, the J gene TRBJ1-4; TRBD1 matches at 9 bases. The CDR3 covers 14 residues. The junction had 7 bases not matched to a gene; V was cut back by 7 bases and J by 7 bases. The germline V gene has CDR1 LNHNV and CDR2 YYDKDF (reference sequence). CDR3 protein: CATTIGQGSEKLFF. The DNA of the CDR3 is TGTGCCACCACCATCGGACAGGGGTCTGAAAAACTGTTTTTT.

This chain joins TRBV5-1 and TRBJ1-2; 9 positions agree with TRBD1. Germline CDR1 reads SGHRS; CDR2 reads YFSETQ. V dropped 3 bases and J dropped 6; count of bases not matched to a gene: 6. The CDR3 is 14 residues long. The CDR3 nucleotides are TGCGCCAGCAGCTGGGCCGGGACAGGGAATGGCTACACCTTC. It yields the protein CASSWAGTGNGYTF.

Many counts were recorded for this clonotype. The genes are TRBV29-1 and TRBJ2-2; D may correspond to TRBD1 or TRBD2 (5 bases each). V was trimmed by 0 bases and J by 6 bases, leaving 11 bases between them. Germline V CDR1 and CDR2: SQVTM, ANQGSEA. This CDR3 is built from 14 residues. The CDR3 region has the DNA TGCAGCGTTGAAGATCGGGACGGGGCCGGGGAGCTGTTTTTT. It codes for CSVEDRDGAGELFF.

The chain employs TRBV5-8 and TRBJ2-7; D not resolved. This CDR3 has 14 amino acids. V lost 7 bases and J lost 2, with 16 bases in between. Germline CDR1 is SGHTS and CDR2 is YDEGEE. The CDR3 DNA sequence: TGTGCCAGCTGGCACAGCCCTGGGCCCTACGAGCAGTACTTC. Translating gives CASWHSPGPYEQYF. The whole variable domain, remainder taken from reference TRBV5-8 and TRBJ2-7, is EAGVTQSPTHLIKTRGQQATLRCSPISGHTSVYWYQQALGLGLQFLLWYDEGEERNRGNFPPRFSGRQFPNYSSELNVNALELEDSALYLCASWHSPGPYEQYFGPGTRLTVT.

This clonotype appeared a few times. A much larger clone differs by one base, so this may be a read error. This rearrangement joins TRBV28 to TRBJ1-3; D uncertain. V was shortened by 6 bases and J by 0 bases, with 9 bases between the two germline ends. Germline CDR1 MDHEN, CDR2 SYDVKM. This CDR3 is 14 amino acids long. CDR3 region: CASRLAFSGNTIYF. DNA of the CDR3: TGTGCCAGCAGGTTAGCCTTCTCTGGAAACACCATATATTTT.

This chain uses TRBV4-1 with TRBJ1-3; unclear D gene. Trimming removed 0 bases from V and 4 bases from J, with 10 bases in between. The CDR3 sequence is 15 residues long. Germline V CDR1 and CDR2: MGHRA, YSYEKL. CDR3 nucleotides: TGCGCCAGCAGCCAAGATATGGAAGTCGGAAACACCATATATTTT. Its translation is CASSQDMEVGNTIYF.

This clonotype was detected many times. The V gene is TRBV6-1, the J gene TRBJ1-1; D unclear. CDR1 MNHNS and CDR2 SASEGT come from the germline V gene. Trimming stripped 6 bases from V and 8 bases from J, with 22 bases between. This CDR3 contains 15 residues. The CDR3 loop reads CASRSGSLTAGEAFF. DNA for the CDR3: TGTGCCAGCAGATCCGGGAGCCTTACAGCGGGCGAAGCTTTCTTT.

This clonotype came up many times. V is TRBV20-1 and J is TRBJ2-1; no firm D call. V lost 4 bases to trimming and J lost 2 bases, with 9 bases between them. The CDR3 extends over 13 amino acids. Germline V gives CDR1 DFQATT, CDR2 SNEGSKA (reference sequence). The CDR3 nucleotides read TGCAGTGCTAAAGCGAAGACCTACAATGAGCAGTTCTTC. Protein product: CSAKAKTYNEQFF.

This clonotype was observed at least ten times. The chain carries TRBV28 and TRBJ2-7; D gene unclear. The CDR3 spans 11 residues. Germline CDR1 MDHEN, CDR2 SYDVKM. V was shortened by 10 bases and J by 0 bases, with 7 bases between the two germline ends. The DNA of the CDR3 is TGTGCCATCAAGAGCTCCTACGAGCAGTACTTC. The encoded protein is CAIKSSYEQYF.

This clonotype was seen repeatedly, ten times or more. A much larger clone lies one base from this, so it may be a read error. The rearrangement joins TRBV6-1 to TRBJ1-1; no definite D call. This CDR3 spans 11 amino acids. Germline V CDR1 and CDR2: MNHNS, SASEGT. Deletions cut 5 bases from V and 5 bases from J, with 6 bases between. The CDR3 region has the DNA TGTGCCAGCAGTTTAGAGACTGAAGCTTTCTTT. It encodes CASSLETEAFF.

This clonotype came up many times. The genes are TRBV10-3 and TRBJ2-1; 10 bases agree with TRBD2. V was pared by 10 bases and J by 4 bases, with 10 bases of the junction left unmatched. Germline loops: CDR1 ENHRY, CDR2 SYGVKD. The CDR3 totals 15 residues. In DNA, the CDR3 is TGTGCCACTACCCCTCTAGCGGGAGTTTACAATGAGCAGTTCTTC. Amino acid sequence: CATTPLAGVYNEQFF.

This clonotype was counted many times. This chain links TRBV20-1 with TRBJ2-1; D is unresolved. Per germline, CDR1 DFQATT and CDR2 SNEGSKA (reference sequence). Trimming stripped 4 bases from V and 7 bases from J, with 11 bases between. The CDR3 has 12 amino acids. The CDR3: CSANPLLNEQFF. The CDR3 DNA sequence: TGCAGTGCTAACCCTCTACTGAATGAGCAGTTCTTC.

The rearrangement links TRBV18 to TRBJ1-2, with TRBD1 as a possible D gene (5 bases). This CDR3 has 14 amino acids. Per germline, CDR1 KGHSH and CDR2 LQKENI. Trimming shortened V by 3 bases and J by 3 bases, and 11 bases separated the two germline ends. The CDR3: CASSPAGVDYGYTF. In nucleotides, the CDR3 is TGTGCCAGCTCACCGGCGGGGGTTGACTATGGCTACACCTTC.

This clonotype was found many times. The rearrangement joins TRBV5-1 to TRBJ2-7; perhaps TRBD2 as D (5 bases). The V gene lost 0 bases and the J gene lost 5 bases, with 12 bases spanning the gap. Per the germline V gene, CDR1 is SGHRS and CDR2 is YFSETQ. The CDR3 runs 14 residues. The CDR3 is CASSLVPGSDEQYF. CDR3 DNA sequence: TGCGCCAGCAGCTTGGTACCGGGATCGGACGAGCAGTACTTC.

This clonotype showed up many times. The chain combines TRBV5-1 with TRBJ1-2; D perhaps matches TRBD1 (5 bases). The CDR3 sequence is 14 residues long. Per germline, CDR1 SGHRS and CDR2 YFSETQ. V was cut by 1 base and J by 4 bases, with 11 bases left in between. The CDR3 protein is CASSLPQGGYGYTF. The CDR3 DNA sequence: TGCGCCAGCAGCTTGCCGCAGGGTGGCTATGGCTACACCTTC.

This clonotype has a count of ten or more. This chain uses TRBV3-1 with TRBJ1-3; 11 bases align to TRBD1. Germline V gene sequence: CDR1 LGHDT, CDR2 YNNKEL (reference sequence). V trimming: 5 bases; J trimming: 2 bases; junction bases outside the gene matches: 5. The CDR3 loop spans 16 amino acids. CDR3 sequence reads: CASSNSDRGPGNTIYF. The CDR3 region has the DNA TGTGCCAGCAGCAACTCGGACAGGGGGCCTGGAAACACCATATATTTT.

Turning to this clonotype: A much larger clone is a single base away; this may be a read error. The chain recombines TRBV3-1 with TRBJ2-5, with 14 bases matching TRBD2. After removal of 4 bases from V and 5 bases from J, the junction contained 3 bases not matched to a gene. The V gene's germline CDR1 is LGHDT and CDR2 YNNKEL (reference sequence). This CDR3 region has 15 residues. CDR3 residues: CASSPRTSGRETQYF. CDR3 sequence (DNA): TGTGCCAGCAGCCCTCGGACTAGCGGGAGGGAGACCCAGTACTTC.

Ten or more counts support this clonotype. V is TRBV27 and J is TRBJ2-1, with TRBD1 matching 11 bases. Germline-derived CDR1 and CDR2 are MNHEY and SMNVEV (reference sequence). V was clipped by 2 bases and J by 7 bases; unmatched bases: 1. The CDR3 runs 14 residues. CDR3 sequence (DNA): TGTGCCAGCAGTTTAGGGACAGGGGGAAATGAGCAGTTCTTC. This codes for CASSLGTGGNEQFF.

V is TRBV28 and J is TRBJ1-2; D might be TRBD1 (6 bases). The germline gives CDR1 MDHEN, CDR2 SYDVKM. The CDR3 runs to 17 residues. V lost 5 bases to trimming and J lost 0 bases, with 19 bases between them. Here the CDR3 reads CASSIGQGILTNYGYTF. The CDR3 coding sequence is TGTGCCAGCAGTATAGGCCAGGGGATCCTTACTAACTATGGCTACACCTTC.

This clonotype has ten or more counts. The V call is TRBV6-1, the J call TRBJ1-1, with D perhaps matching TRBD1 (6 bases). V dropped 7 bases and J dropped 1 base, with 16 bases sitting between them. Germline V gene data show CDR1 as MNHNS and CDR2 as SASEGT. CDR3 length: 15 amino acids. The CDR3 DNA sequence: TGTGCCAGCAATCAAATCGGACAGTCGAACACTGAAGCTTTCTTT. It translates to CASNQIGQSNTEAFF.

There are many counts of this clonotype. The V and J genes are TRBV2 and TRBJ1-2; perhaps TRBD1 as D (5 bases). Germline-derived CDR1 and CDR2 are SNHLY and FYNNEI. Trimming cost V 10 bases and J 0 bases, with 12 bases left between them. The CDR3 has 13 residues. CDR3 region: CATKGDTNYGYTF. CDR3 in DNA: TGTGCCACCAAAGGGGATACTAACTATGGCTACACCTTC.

This clonotype was counted only a few times. The rearrangement uses TRBV7-2 and TRBJ1-3; unclear D gene. CDR3 length: 16 residues. Trimming took off 5 bases at V and 4 bases at J, with 18 bases between the two ends. Germline lookup yields CDR1 SGHTA and CDR2 FQGNSA. CDR3 sequence reads: CASSHTPYSGGNTIYF. The CDR3 DNA follows: TGTGCCAGCAGCCACACCCCGTACTCCGGGGGAAACACCATATATTTT.

This clonotype has a count of ten or more. The CDR3 region is CASSADTDTYEQYF. The CDR3 DNA reads as TGTGCCAGCAGTGCAGATACGGACACCTACGAGCAGTACTTC. The chain employs TRBV2 and TRBJ2-7, with D maybe TRBD1 (5 bases). Germline V gene lookup returns CDR1 SNHLY and CDR2 FYNNEI. The germline V and J ends were trimmed by 4 bases and 2 bases, with 12 bases remaining between them. The CDR3 has 14 amino acids. The whole variable domain, filled in from reference TRBV2 and TRBJ2-7, reads EPEVTQTPSHQVTQMGQEVILRCVPISNHLYFYWYRQILGQKVEFLVSFYNNEISEKSEIFDDQFSVERPDGSNFTLKIRSTKLEDSAMYFCASSADTDTYEQYFGPGTRLTVT.